This TCR beta chain was obtained from a study of OX40 agonist ivuxolimab in advanced cancers. Background for the entire study: The costimulatory receptor OX40 (CD134) was targeted by ivuxolimab, a fully human IgG2 agonistic monoclonal antibody. Intravenous ivuxolimab was administered to patients every 2 weeks at six dose levels: 0.01, 0.1, 0.3, 1.5, 3 and 10 mg/kg. Among the roughly 52 dose-escalation patients, some 20 had hepatocellular carcinoma, 15 or so melanoma, 9 renal cell carcinoma and 9 head and neck cancer. The dose-escalation cohort was over 70% male with a mean age of about 58 years, ranging from about 23 to 85. Patients were allowed to have had prior anti-PD-1, anti-PD-L1 or anti-CTLA-4 therapy, and around two fifths of the dose-escalation patients had been treated with checkpoint inhibitors. Partial responses were achieved by three dose-escalation patients, of whom one had hepatocellular carcinoma and two had cutaneous melanoma. Peripheral TCRbeta sequencing aimed to test whether ivuxolimab altered TCR sequence diversity and caused clonal T-cell expansion. The paper reports the monotherapy dose-escalation portion (N of about 50 patients) of the phase I ivuxolimab trial.

The trim is 5 bases for V and 1 base for J, with a gap of 12 bases between the germline ends. The CDR3 spans 15 residues, from the cysteine through the phenylalanine. The read is trimmed to its CDR3 DNA, 45 bases read in frame from base 1. Via the germline V gene, CDR1 is MDHEN and CDR2 SYDVKM. On this clone: Its cognate antigen has yet to be identified. Per-nucleotide qualities are absent, and no much larger clonotype sits a single base away.

Paper-wide results and their limitations: On average, CD8+ T cells showed more expanded clones than CD4+ T cells after ivuxolimab. Which antigens the clonally expanded peripheral T cells were specific for was not determined. At doses of 0.1 to 3.0 mg/kg, clonal expansion of both CD4+ and CD8+ blood T cells was observed from baseline to week 6. In the 0.1-3.0 mg/kg groups, partial responders had among the lowest normalized peripheral clonal expansion, particularly in CD8+ T cells. Low levels of normalized T-cell clonal expansion were also shown by some nonresponding patients.

For sequencing of the TCRbeta CDR3 region, genomic DNA was extracted from the sorted cells. The immunoSEQ Assay was used to sequence the TCRbeta CDR3 regions. Here the immuneACCESS table is served through TCRdb, limited to in-frame sequences with V and J called. Missing clones are a known gap in these copies; in checked studies unresolved V genes cover under half, and the rest lacks a known reason. The sample table shows some 44,000 clones, and 82% are seen once. The ten largest clonotypes hold approximately 23% of the sample. The trial excluded patients who had a history of autoimmune disease or who were on systemic immunosuppression. Peripheral blood for TCR sequencing was collected from all dose cohorts at baseline, on cycle 4 day 1, and on cycle 7 day 1. Samples were obtained from an open-label, multicenter, first-in-human phase I dose-escalation trial of ivuxolimab. Adults with locally advanced or metastatic head and neck squamous cell, hepatocellular, melanoma or renal cell carcinoma were enrolled in the trial. CD4+ and CD8+ T cells were sorted separately from peripheral blood before TCR sequencing.

The TCR comes from an adult with an advanced solid tumor such as melanoma, head and neck, liver or kidney cancer. The chain uses TRBV28 and TRBJ1-5, with no confidently assigned D gene. The sample in question was CD4+ or CD8+ T cells sorted from blood, obtained in a trial of the OX40 agonist ivuxolimab. The DNA sequence follows: TGTGCCAGCAGTCCGGCGGCAGGCAGCAATCAGCCCCAGCATTTT. This is translated as CASSPAAGSNQPQHF. The variable domain in full, with residues beyond the CDR3 obtained from the reference TRBV28 and TRBJ1-5 genes, is DVKVTQSSRYLVKRTGEKVFLECVQDMDHENMFWYRQDPGLGLRLIYFSYDVKMKEKGDIPEGYSVSREKKERFSLILESASTNQTSMYLCASSPAAGSNQPQHFGDGTRLSIL.